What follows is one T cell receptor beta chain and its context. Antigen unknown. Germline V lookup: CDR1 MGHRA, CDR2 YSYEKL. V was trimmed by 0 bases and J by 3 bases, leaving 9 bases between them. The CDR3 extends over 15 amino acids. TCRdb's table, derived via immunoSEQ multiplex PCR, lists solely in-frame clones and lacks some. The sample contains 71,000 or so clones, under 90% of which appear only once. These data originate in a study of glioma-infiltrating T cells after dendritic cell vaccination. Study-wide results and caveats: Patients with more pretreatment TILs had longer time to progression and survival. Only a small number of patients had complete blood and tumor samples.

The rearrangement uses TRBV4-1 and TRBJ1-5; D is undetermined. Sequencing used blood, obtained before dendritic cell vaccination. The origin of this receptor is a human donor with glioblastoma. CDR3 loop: CASSQEGLDNQPQHF. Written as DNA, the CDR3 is TGCGCCAGCAGCCAAGAAGGACTGGACAATCAGCCCCAGCATTTT.